Listed here are 14 T cell receptor beta chains from one sample, sequenced in a study of long-term antiretroviral therapy in people with HIV. Runs used v3.0 of the immunoSEQ assay and were done at survey level. The table came from immunoSEQ multiplex PCR; TCRdb's copy has only in-frame clones and leaves some out. The table records 25,000 to 35,000 clones, roughly 84% of them present only once. The specimen was unsorted PBMCs, collected about 2.7 years after starting antiretroviral therapy. Every receptor here comes from a man younger than 45 with HIV.

The chain carries TRBV9 and TRBJ2-5, with D possibly TRBD1 on 6 matching bases. Per germline, CDR1 SGDLS and CDR2 YYNGEE. The CDR3 has 15 amino acids. V was trimmed by 3 bases and J by 1 base, leaving 13 bases between them. DNA of the CDR3: TGTGCCAGCAGCGCCCGAAGGGGGTTCCAAGAGACCCAGTACTTC. It is translated as CASSARRGFQETQYF.

The rearrangement uses TRBV7-2 and TRBJ2-2; maybe TRBD2 (5 bases). V lost 5 bases, J lost 5 bases, and 15 bases lay in between. Germline V gene lookup returns CDR1 SGHTA and CDR2 FQGNSA. CDR3 length: 15 residues. CDR3 in DNA: TGTGCCAGCAGCCACTCATCCGGGAATACCGGGGAGCTGTTTTTT. Its protein product is CASSHSSGNTGELFF.

The rearrangement joins TRBV27 to TRBJ1-2, with a weak D call TRBD1 (6 bases). Trimming stripped 5 bases from V and 4 bases from J, with 14 bases between. Looked up from germline, CDR1 is MNHEY and CDR2 is SMNVEV (reference sequence). CDR3 length equals 14 residues. Here the CDR3 reads CASSLLPGAYGYTF. In nucleotides, the CDR3 is TGTGCCAGCAGTCTCCTTCCAGGGGCCTATGGCTACACCTTC.

V is TRBV21-1 and J is TRBJ2-7; the DNA was not compared with TRBD2, the D call given in the table. TRBV21-1 is listed as a pseudogene. This CDR3 comprises 15 residues. The CDR3 spells CASSKGLYYSYEQYF. The CDR3, as DNA: TGTGCCAGCAGCAAGGGACTGTACTACTCCTACGAGCAGTACTTC.

This chain joins TRBV29-1 and TRBJ2-2, with D perhaps matching TRBD2 (6 bases). V shed 3 bases and J shed 0 bases, with 14 bases lying between them. There are 16 residues in the CDR3. Germline CDR1 is SQVTM and CDR2 is ANQGSEA. CDR3 nucleotide sequence: TGCAGCGTTGAGCGGGGCGGCGCTGCGAACACCGGGGAGCTGTTTTTT. It yields the protein CSVERGGAANTGELFF.

V and J are TRBV10-3 and TRBJ2-1; D call uncertain. Trimming cost V 6 bases and J 2 bases, with 11 bases left between them. The CDR3 loop spans 14 amino acids. CDR1 ENHRY and CDR2 SYGVKD come from the germline V gene. CDR3 residues: CAIRPDSPYNEQFF. The DNA for the CDR3 is TGTGCCATCAGACCTGACTCTCCCTACAATGAGCAGTTCTTC.

The chain uses TRBV13 and TRBJ2-5; perhaps D is TRBD1 or TRBD2 (6 bases each). The CDR3 is made up of 16 amino acids. The germline V and J ends were trimmed by 5 bases and 2 bases, with 18 bases remaining between them. Germline values: CDR1 PRHDT, CDR2 FYEKMQ (reference sequence). CDR3 DNA sequence: TGTGCCAGCAGCCCCCGACAGAGGGGGGTTCAAGAGACCCAGTACTTC. Its protein product is CASSPRQRGVQETQYF.

This clone was seen only once. The gene calls are TRBV11-2 and TRBJ2-1; TRBD1 agrees at 9 bases. With 4 bases clipped from V and 10 bases from J, the junction kept 5 bases outside the gene matches. The CDR3 spans 13 residues. The germline V gene encodes CDR1 SGHAT and CDR2 FQNNGV. The CDR3 DNA is TGTGCCAGCAGCTCGAATACAGGGGGCGAGCAGTTCTTC. It yields the protein CASSSNTGGEQFF.

V gene TRBV7-9 combines with J gene TRBJ1-4; D perhaps matches TRBD1 (5 bases). Trimming left V 4 bases short and J 4 bases short, with 16 bases between. CDR1 is SEHNR, CDR2 FQNEAQ, per germline (reference sequence). CDR3 length: 16 residues. CDR3 amino acids: CASSSRAMGVNEKLFF. CDR3 sequence (DNA): TGTGCCAGCAGCTCCAGGGCTATGGGGGTTAATGAAAAACTGTTTTTT.

J is TRBJ2-1 and V is TRBV9, with D maybe TRBD2 (5 bases). The CDR3 consists of 16 residues. Per the germline V gene, CDR1 is SGDLS and CDR2 is YYNGEE. Trimming shortened V by 0 bases and J by 3 bases, and 13 bases separated the two germline ends. CDR3 coding DNA: TGTGCCAGCAGCGTAGCTTTGAGCGGTAGCTACAATGAGCAGTTCTTC. This gives the protein CASSVALSGSYNEQFF. The full variable domain, rest sourced from reference TRBV9 and TRBJ2-1, is DSGVTQTPKHLITATGQRVTLRCSPRSGDLSVYWYQQSLDQGLQFLIQYYNGEERAKGNILERFSAQQFPDLHSELNLSSLELGDSALYFCASSVALSGSYNEQFFGPGTRLTVL.

This chain uses TRBV29-1 with TRBJ1-4, with 7 bases that match TRBD1. Trimming took 6 bases from V and 6 from J; bases not matched to a gene: 7. CDR3 size: 13 residues. Germline V lookup: CDR1 SQVTM, CDR2 ANQGSEA. CDR3 protein: CSVIQGSDEKLFF. For the CDR3, the DNA is TGCAGCGTGATACAGGGGAGCGATGAAAAACTGTTTTTT.

This clone was seen once. The chain combines TRBV5-8 with TRBJ1-5, with D perhaps TRBD1 (6 bases). Germline V gene sequence: CDR1 SGHTS, CDR2 YDEGEE. Deletions cut 5 bases from V and 3 bases from J, with 21 bases between. This CDR3 has 17 amino acids. The CDR3: CASRPGARQPFNQPQHF. DNA for the CDR3: TGTGCCAGCAGGCCAGGGGCTCGGCAACCATTCAATCAGCCCCAGCATTTT.

J is TRBJ2-7 and V is TRBV9; D may match TRBD1 or TRBD2 (5 bases each). CDR1 is SGDLS and CDR2 is YYNGEE in the germline V gene. This CDR3 comprises 15 residues. Trimming took off 0 bases at V and 2 bases at J, with 12 bases between the two ends. The CDR3 loop is CASSVGGTGTYEQYF. The DNA for the CDR3 is TGTGCCAGCAGCGTAGGGGGGACGGGGACCTACGAGCAGTACTTC.

This sequence joins TRBV28 and TRBJ1-1, with D unresolved. The CDR3 is 11 residues long. In germline, CDR1 is MDHEN, CDR2 SYDVKM. Trimming cost V 11 bases and J 4 bases, with 11 bases left between them. The CDR3 loop is CALQRGTEAFF. In DNA, the CDR3 is TGTGCCCTTCAACGGGGCACTGAAGCTTTCTTT.